One TCR beta chain is described in this entry. The antigen remains unidentified. The data stem from a study of Graves' ophthalmopathy and Graves' hyperthyroidism. Whole-study findings and limits: The 13-signature model separated ophthalmopathy from stable hyperthyroidism at just under 90% sensitivity and approximately 79% specificity. Clonotypes were expanded in thyroid at above 0.001 frequency, and most also appeared in blood.

Investigators amplified TCR beta CDR3 regions from RNA transcripts. The library came from an HTBI-primed first-round RT-PCR and a second-round multiplex PCR. TCRdb reprocessed the multiplex PCR reads with MiXCR, giving one entry per CDR3 protein. The sample has around 1.1 million distinct CDR3 sequences; 35% to 45% are singletons. In this cohort, patients with other autoimmune diseases, uncontrolled infections, pregnancy or lactation were excluded. Clinical symptoms, serum thyroxine, TRAb, thyroid ultrasound and orbital computed tomography were relied on for diagnosis. This CDR3 has 14 amino acids. CDR1 and CDR2 (germline): SGHTA, FQGNSA. Trimming cost V 5 bases and J 4 bases, with 14 bases left between them.

This clonotype was sampled from an adult man with Graves' hyperthyroidism. Sequences were obtained from peripheral blood or thyroid tissue (not recorded which). The J gene is TRBJ1-2, the V gene TRBV7-2; D gene ambiguous. CDR3 amino acids: CASSTSHSGYGYTF. Here the CDR3 DNA reads TGTGCCAGCAGCACATCCCACTCGGGCTATGGCTACACCTTC.